These T cell receptor beta chains were read from a single sample in a study of regulatory T cells in long-lasting Graves disease. TCRdb fed the multiplex PCR reads into MiXCR, producing one record per CDR3 protein. The sample has under 450,000 distinct CDR3 sequences, about 20% seen once. Sample: peripheral blood mononuclear cells (PBMCs), taken when the disease was refractory, from a patient treated with antithyroid drugs. Source of these receptors: a female donor with Graves disease. Each CDR3 is given with its conserved first and last residue. A D gene is named only where the DNA matches it firmly. A row's size may be missing; if present it is once, few, many or a size class.

v_gene	abundance	j_gene	d_gene	CDR3nt	CDR3aa
TRBV2	many	TRBJ1-5	-	TGTGCCAGCGATGCCACGGGGGGTCAGCCCCAGCATTTT	CASDATGGQPQHF
TRBV6-1	few	TRBJ2-4	TRBD2	TGTGCCAGCAGAAGGACTAGCGGGTCCCTAGCCAAAAACATTCAGTACTTC	CASRRTSGSLAKNIQYF
TRBV11-2	many	TRBJ1-5	-	TGTGCCAGCAGCTTAGGCGGTCGTCAGCCCCAGCATTTT	CASSLGGRQPQHF
TRBV2	-	TRBJ2-3	TRBD2	TGTGCCAGCGGAAGAGCGGGAGAAAATACGCAGTATTTT	CASGRAGENTQYF
TRBV10-3	few	TRBJ2-5	-	TGTGCCATCAGTGTCCGACTGGGATCTCAAGAGACCCAGTACTTC	CAISVRLGSQETQYF
TRBV12-3/TRBV12-4	-	TRBJ2-2	-	TGTGCCAGCAGTCCGACAGAGACCAACACCGGGGAGCTGTTTTTT	CASSPTETNTGELFF
TRBV2	-	TRBJ2-3	-	TGTGCCAGCAGTAAACGGACAGCCATTACTAGCACAGATACGCAGTATTTT	CASSKRTAITSTDTQYF
TRBV6-5	few	TRBJ1-1	-	TGTGCCAGCAGTTACTCGAGTGGCGCTGAAGCTTTCTTT	CASSYSSGAEAFF
TRBV28	many	TRBJ1-2	TRBD1	TGTGCCAGCAGTCAGGGACAGGCCTTCTATGGCTACACCTTC	CASSQGQAFYGYTF
TRBV5-1	once	TRBJ2-7	TRBD2	TGCGCCAGCAGCTACGGATTTAGCGGGAGTACCCACGAGCAGTACTTC	CASSYGFSGSTHEQYF
TRBV7-8	many	TRBJ1-2	TRBD1	TGTGCCAGCAGCTTAGGGGACAGGGGTCATGGCTACACCTTC	CASSLGDRGHGYTF
TRBV11-2	few	TRBJ2-4	-	TGTGCCAGCAGCCTTCCGATGGGGGCCAAAAACATTCAGTACTTC	CASSLPMGAKNIQYF
TRBV20-1	few	TRBJ1-5	-	TGCAGTGCTATGTCGGACGGCAATCAGCCCCAGCATTTT	CSAMSDGNQPQHF
TRBV7-2	few	TRBJ1-2	TRBD1	TGTGCCAGCAGCTACCAAACAGGGGATAGCGGCTACACCTTC	CASSYQTGDSGYTF
TRBV28	many	TRBJ2-7	TRBD2	TGTGCCAGCAGCCTCGGGACTAGCGGGACCCGCGAGCAGTACTTC	CASSLGTSGTREQYF
TRBV5-1	few	TRBJ1-1	-	TGCGCCAGCAGCTTAGGCAGACTAGCTGAAGCTTTCTTT	CASSLGRLAEAFF
TRBV5-1	-	TRBJ1-3	-	TGCGCCAGCAGCCCGAAGACCTCTGGAAACACCATATATTTT	CASSPKTSGNTIYF
TRBV12-3/TRBV12-4	few	TRBJ2-2	-	TGTGCCAGCAGTTTTGGGGGTAGTACCGGGGAGCTGTTTTTT	CASSFGGSTGELFF
TRBV20-1	-	TRBJ2-3	-	TGCAGTGCTGCGACCGTCCGGGACATAGCAGATACGCAGTATTTT	CSAATVRDIADTQYF
TRBV19	-	TRBJ1-6	-	TGTGCCAGTAGTATAGGGGCCTCTTGGAATAATTCACCCCTCCACTTT	CASSIGASWNNSPLHF
TRBV28	-	TRBJ2-3	TRBD2	TGTGCCAGCAGCCGCGCGACGGGAGGAGCGCAGTATTTT	CASSRATGGAQYF
TRBV2	few	TRBJ2-3	TRBD2	TGTGCCAGCAGATCGATAGTAGCGGGAGAAGGGGATACGCAGTATTTT	CASRSIVAGEGDTQYF
TRBV9	-	TRBJ2-7	TRBD1	TGTGCCAGCGAGGGACATACGTGGACAGGGGGAAATTCCTACGAGCAGTACTTC	CASEGHTWTGGNSYEQYF
TRBV5-1	-	TRBJ2-5	-	TGCGCCAGCAGCTTTCTTCAGGGGACCCAAGAGACCCAGTACTTC	CASSFLQGTQETQYF
TRBV28	many	TRBJ2-6	-	TGTGCCAGCAGTTTGGACAGCCTCTCTGGGGCCAACGTCCTGACTTTC	CASSLDSLSGANVLTF
TRBV7-9	many	TRBJ1-2	-	TGTGCCAGCAGCTTAGACTTCCGCAGGGGAGAGAACTATGGCTACACCTTC	CASSLDFRRGENYGYTF
TRBV20-1	few	TRBJ2-7	-	TGCAGTGCTAGAGAGGCAGGCGCGAGGTACGAGCAGTACTTC	CSAREAGARYEQYF